Below, 25 T cell receptor beta chains from the same sample are listed, as sequenced in a study of control samples from healthy donors and cancer patients. Libraries were prepared by immunoSEQ multiplex PCR; TCRdb keeps only in-frame clonotypes and omits some of them. This table holds approximately 87,000 clones, roughly 89% found once. The sequenced sample was blood. Every receptor here comes from a man aged 45-65 years in good health.

V usage is TRBV18 and J usage is TRBJ1-1, with 7 bases aligning to TRBD1. The germline V gene has CDR1 KGHSH and CDR2 LQKENI. The length of the CDR3 is 16 residues. The junction had 9 bases not matched to a gene; V was cut back by 3 bases and J by 2 bases. This chain's CDR3 is CASSPPTGHGNTEAFF. DNA of the CDR3: TGTGCCAGCTCACCTCCGACAGGGCACGGAAACACTGAAGCTTTCTTT. Drawing the rest from reference TRBV18 and TRBJ1-1, the complete variable domain is NAGVMQNPRHLVRRRGQEARLRCSPMKGHSHVYWYRQLPEEGLKFMVYLQKENIIDESGMPKERFSAEFPKEGPSILRIQQVVRGDSAAYFCASSPPTGHGNTEAFFGQGTRLTVV.

Comment on this clone: Other DNA sequences in this sample translate to the same CDR3. The chain carries TRBV9 and TRBJ1-5; a possible D gene is TRBD1 (5 bases). The CDR3 has 16 amino acids. The ends were cut back, 3 bases at V and 0 bases at J, with 13 bases in the middle. Germline V lookup: CDR1 SGDLS, CDR2 YYNGEE. The CDR3 DNA sequence: TGTGCCAGCAGCGCTGGGACGACTAATAGCAATCAGCCCCAGCATTTT. This gives the protein CASSAGTTNSNQPQHF. Full variable domain (remainder filled in from reference TRBV9 and TRBJ1-5): DSGVTQTPKHLITATGQRVTLRCSPRSGDLSVYWYQQSLDQGLQFLIQYYNGEERAKGNILERFSAQQFPDLHSELNLSSLELGDSALYFCASSAGTTNSNQPQHFGDGTRLSIL.

The chain links TRBV5-1 to TRBJ1-2; D might be TRBD1 (6 bases). The V end lost 4 bases, the J end lost 6 bases, and 13 bases lay between the germline ends. The germline CDR1 and CDR2 sequences are SGHRS and YFSETQ. The CDR3 contains 13 residues. CDR3 residues: CASSIDRYHGYTF. The CDR3 DNA reads TGCGCCAGCAGCATAGACAGGTACCATGGCTACACCTTC.

This chain joins TRBV6-5 and TRBJ2-3; 8 bases fit TRBD2. CDR3 length equals 13 residues. V shed 6 bases and J 5 bases; nucleotides not matched to a gene: 4. The germline V gene has CDR1 MNHEY and CDR2 SVGAGI. The CDR3 DNA is TGTGCCAGCAGGGCGGGGGGAGGAGATACGCAGTATTTT. Residues: CASRAGGGDTQYF.

This clone was observed a single time. V gene TRBV27 combines with J gene TRBJ1-3; possible D gene TRBD1, 6 bases. CDR3 length: 16 residues. The V and J ends lost 1 base and 2 bases respectively, with 12 bases between them. The V gene's germline CDR1 is MNHEY and CDR2 SMNVEV (reference sequence). The CDR3, as DNA: TGTGCCAGCAGTTTATTGGGGGGGCATCCTGGAAACACCATATATTTT. It yields the protein CASSLLGGHPGNTIYF.

The CDR3 DNA reads as TGTGCCAGCAGCCCCGGACAGGGATCCTACGAGCAGTACTTC. Amino acid sequence: CASSPGQGSYEQYF. The V call is TRBV11-2, the J call TRBJ2-7; 8 bases are shared with TRBD1. With 5 bases clipped from V and 1 base from J, the junction kept 4 bases outside the gene matches. Germline CDR1 is SGHAT and CDR2 is FQNNGV. The CDR3 covers 14 residues.

The gene calls are TRBV5-1 and TRBJ2-7; weak D call: TRBD1 (6 bases). Trimming shortened V by 4 bases and J by 3 bases, and 14 bases separated the two germline ends. CDR1 SGHRS and CDR2 YFSETQ come from the germline V gene. This CDR3 is 14 amino acids long. The CDR3 reads CASSVSDSYYEQYF. The CDR3 DNA reads as TGCGCCAGCAGCGTCTCGGACAGTTACTACGAGCAGTACTTC.

V gene TRBV6-1 combines with J gene TRBJ1-5; the D gene is possibly TRBD1 (5 bases). V lost 1 base and J lost 4, with 8 bases in between. CDR1 is MNHNS and CDR2 is SASEGT in the germline V gene. This CDR3 spans 14 amino acids. CDR3 in amino acids: CASSEVGGNQPQHF. DNA of the CDR3: TGTGCCAGCAGTGAAGTGGGGGGGAATCAGCCCCAGCATTTT.

V gene TRBV4-1 combines with J gene TRBJ1-4; 7 bases are shared with TRBD1. CDR1 is MGHRA, CDR2 YSYEKL, per germline. V shed 4 bases, J shed 0 bases, and the junction held 14 bases outside the gene matches. The CDR3 covers 19 residues. The CDR3 loop is CASSLLAPAGGTTNEKLFF. In DNA, the CDR3 is TGCGCCAGCAGCCTCCTGGCCCCTGCAGGGGGTACAACTAATGAAAAACTGTTTTTT.

The chain employs TRBV10-3 and TRBJ1-2, with D possibly TRBD1 on 5 matching bases. The germline gives CDR1 ENHRY, CDR2 SYGVKD. The CDR3 has 15 residues. Trimming removed 6 bases from V and 4 bases from J, with 18 bases in between. In nucleotides, the CDR3 is TGTGCCATCAGGGGACTTAAGGAAGGGCCCTATGGCTACACCTTC. It yields the protein CAIRGLKEGPYGYTF.

A remark on this clone: Additional DNA sequences in this sample encode the identical CDR3. The CDR3 loop is CATSDFASNYGYTF. As DNA, the CDR3 is TGTGCCACCAGTGATTTTGCGAGTAACTATGGCTACACCTTC. J is TRBJ1-2 and V is TRBV24-1; D remains ambiguous. Germline V gene data show CDR1 as KGHDR and CDR2 as SFDVKD. The length of the CDR3 is 14 residues. Trimming shortened V by 1 base and J by 1 base, and 6 bases separated the two germline ends.

The chain employs TRBV6-5 and TRBJ2-7; D unresolved. Germline-derived CDR1 and CDR2 are MNHEY and SVGAGI. V was trimmed by 0 bases and J by 3 bases, leaving 6 bases between them. The CDR3 extends over 13 amino acids. The CDR3 DNA is TGTGCCAGCAGTTACTCCGGCTACTACGAGCAGTACTTC. Residues: CASSYSGYYEQYF.

The chain couples TRBV7-2 to TRBJ2-7; unclear D gene. With 4 bases removed from V and 3 bases from J, the gap between germline ends came to 4 bases. The CDR3 totals 11 residues. Germline V gene data show CDR1 as SGHTA and CDR2 as FQGNSA. As DNA, the CDR3 is TGTGCCAGCAGCTCGCTCTACGAGCAGTACTTC. This gives the protein CASSSLYEQYF.

This clone has just one count. The chain combines TRBV19 with TRBJ1-1, with D possibly TRBD1 on 5 matching bases. There are 16 residues in the CDR3. Trimming cost V 4 bases and J 0 bases, with 15 bases left between them. Germline V gene sequence: CDR1 LNHDA, CDR2 SQIVND (reference sequence). Here the CDR3 DNA reads TGTGCCAGTAGTAAAAGGGGCCGGCTCTTGAACACTGAAGCTTTCTTT. This codes for CASSKRGRLLNTEAFF.

The chain employs TRBV9 and TRBJ1-3; D is unclear. Trimming took 0 bases from V and 0 from J, leaving 10 bases between them. Germline loops: CDR1 SGDLS, CDR2 YYNGEE. The CDR3 runs to 16 residues. The DNA of the CDR3 is TGTGCCAGCAGCGTAGGCCCGGGGAGCTCTGGAAACACCATATATTTT. It encodes CASSVGPGSSGNTIYF.

V is TRBV6-6 and J is TRBJ1-2; D possibly corresponds to TRBD1 (5 bases). This CDR3 region has 14 residues. Trimming cost V 8 bases and J 0 bases, with 13 bases left between them. CDR1 and CDR2 from the germline V gene are MNHNY and SVGAGI (reference sequence). CDR3 sequence: CASLTDSSNYGYTF. Written as DNA, the CDR3 is TGTGCCAGCCTGACTGACAGTTCTAACTATGGCTACACCTTC.

The chain combines TRBV19 with TRBJ1-5; D is possibly TRBD1 (5 bases). The germline V and J ends were trimmed by 6 bases and 0 bases, with 15 bases remaining between them. The CDR3 covers 16 residues. Germline CDR1 is LNHDA and CDR2 is SQIVND (reference sequence). The DNA of the CDR3 is TGTGCCAGTAGGGAGAGAACAGGATTTAGCAATCAGCCCCAGCATTTT. Amino acids: CASRERTGFSNQPQHF.

V is TRBV12-5 and J is TRBJ1-3, with D hard to call. Germline V CDR1 and CDR2: LGHNT, FRNRAP. The V gene lost 6 bases and the J gene lost 0 bases, with 9 bases spanning the gap. This CDR3 is built from 14 residues. CDR3 in amino acids: CASGASSSGNTIYF. The CDR3, as DNA: TGTGCTAGTGGGGCATCCTCCTCTGGAAACACCATATATTTT.

The rearrangement uses TRBV3-1 (or the pseudogene TRBV3-2) and TRBJ1-1, with D hard to call. Germline CDR1 reads LGHDT; CDR2 reads YNNKEL (reference sequence). Between the trimmed V and J ends, which lost 3 bases and 0 bases, there was a span of 8 bases. The CDR3 length is 14 residues. The CDR3 DNA sequence: TGTGCCAGCAGCCATTCCCAGGTGAACACTGAAGCTTTCTTT. Its translation: CASSHSQVNTEAFF.

This clone was recorded only once. V usage is TRBV2 and J usage is TRBJ1-2; D possibly corresponds to TRBD1 (5 bases). Per germline, CDR1 SNHLY and CDR2 FYNNEI. This CDR3 region has 15 residues. Between the trimmed V and J ends, which lost 5 bases and 5 bases, there was a span of 18 bases. The DNA for the CDR3 is TGTGCCAGCAGTAACCCCGGGGCAGGCGATTATGGCTACACCTTC. Translation gives CASSNPGAGDYGYTF.

The chain's CDR3 is CASSLATGRVESDTQYF. CDR3 DNA: TGTGCCAGCAGCTTGGCAACAGGCAGGGTGGAATCAGATACGCAGTATTTT. This sequence joins TRBV5-4 and TRBJ2-3; D perhaps matches TRBD1 (5 bases). The V gene's germline CDR1 is SGHNT and CDR2 YYREEE (reference sequence). The CDR3 contains 17 residues. Trimming took 0 bases from V and 4 from J, leaving 18 bases between them.

In this sample, this clone turned up once. This chain uses TRBV15 with TRBJ1-3, with TRBD1 matching over 10 bases. The germline V gene encodes CDR1 LNHNV and CDR2 YYDKDF (reference sequence). This CDR3 region has 14 residues. J gave up 3 bases and V 8 bases, and 4 bases lay outside the gene matches. CDR3 DNA: TGTGCCACCCAGACAGGGGGCTATGGAAACACCATATATTTT. Amino acid sequence: CATQTGGYGNTIYF.

This clone was seen once. This sequence joins TRBV14 and TRBJ2-7; D is perhaps TRBD1 (5 bases). CDR1 and CDR2 (germline): SGHDN, FVKESK. Trimming cost V 2 bases and J 6 bases, with 14 bases left between them. This CDR3 is built from 14 residues. CDR3 loop: CASSQTQQGGEQYF. Here the CDR3 DNA reads TGTGCCAGCAGCCAAACTCAGCAGGGCGGCGAGCAGTACTTC.

This clone has only a few counts. The J gene is TRBJ1-1, the V gene TRBV6-6; D is perhaps TRBD1 (6 bases). The CDR3 is 14 amino acids. Germline assignment: CDR1 MNHNY and CDR2 SVGAGI (reference sequence). Deletions cut 4 bases from V and 4 bases from J, with 13 bases between. CDR3 residues: CASSFAGAGTEAFF. As DNA, the CDR3 is TGTGCCAGCAGTTTCGCAGGGGCGGGCACTGAAGCTTTCTTT.

This rearrangement joins TRBV7-2 to TRBJ2-1; no definite D call. This CDR3 has 15 residues. The germline V gene has CDR1 SGHTA and CDR2 FQGNSA. Trimming shortened V by 4 bases and J by 7 bases, and 17 bases separated the two germline ends. The CDR3 sequence is CASSSHPGPRNEQFF. The CDR3 DNA reads TGTGCCAGCAGCTCCCACCCCGGTCCTCGAAATGAGCAGTTCTTC. Supplemented by reference TRBV7-2 and TRBJ2-1, the full variable domain reads GAGVSQSPSNKVTEKGKDVELRCDPISGHTALYWYRQSLGQGLEFLIYFQGNSAPDKSGLPSDRFSAERTGGSVSTLTIQRTQQEDSAVYLCASSSHPGPRNEQFFGPGTRLTVL.